This T cell receptor (beta chain) was recorded in a study of blood T cells in healthy people across ages. For the second PCR, which ran for about 7 to 12 cycles, a sample-barcoded 5' primer and a J-beta primer mix were used. Each cDNA molecule received a tag from a template-switch adaptor that had 12 random nucleotides. TCRdb processed the 5' RACE reads anew with MiXCR; each CDR3 protein has one entry. The sample has 1.5 million to 2 million distinct CDR3 sequences; more than 35% are singletons. The sequencing input was blood. The origin of this receptor is a human donor in good health.

This chain's CDR3 is CASRPRRTAREYGYTF. The DNA for the CDR3 is TGTGCCAGCCGTCCCCGCCGGACAGCAAGAGAGTATGGCTACACCTTC. The chain couples TRBV12-3 or TRBV12-4 to TRBJ1-2; TRBD1 might be the D (6 bases). The V gene lost 8 bases and the J gene lost 5 bases, with 24 bases spanning the gap. The CDR3 has 16 residues.